This entry features one T cell receptor (beta chain) sequence. The antigen is not known. This CDR3 has 15 residues. Per the germline V gene, CDR1 is MNHNS and CDR2 is SASEGT. V was pared by 1 base and J by 2 bases, with 2 bases of the junction left unmatched. TCRdb re-analysed the 5' RACE reads in MiXCR, keeping a single row per CDR3 protein. The data contain roughly 150,000 distinct CDR3 sequences, roughly 15% of them singletons. The entry originates in a study of T-cell memory formation after mild COVID-19. Findings and limits, study-wide: Later expanders leaned CD4+, whereas day 15 to 85 contracting clones were balanced CD4/CD8.

The TCR sequence derives from an adult woman who had mild COVID-19 (a few samples of this study predate the infection). Cell type and time point are not known. Sequenced material: PBMCs or a T cell subset sorted from them (not recorded which). The chain couples TRBV6-1 to TRBJ2-1, with TRBD2 identical over 7 bases. The CDR3 DNA sequence: TGTGCCAGCAGTGAAGTGGGAGGGCCCTACAATGAGCAGTTCTTC. Translation gives CASSEVGGPYNEQFF.